Below are 9 T cell receptor beta chains sequenced from a single sample in a study of blood T cells in healthy people across ages. A second PCR, run for about 6 to 12 cycles, used a sample-barcoded 5' primer plus a J-beta primer mix. From the 5' RACE reads, TCRdb called clonotypes with MiXCR, one entry per CDR3 protein. In the table there are approximately 490,000 distinct CDR3 sequences, nearly 25% of which are singletons. The data were also submitted as part of a second study, on T cells of mothers and their children.

Sequencing input: blood. Receptor source: a boy aged 5-17 years in good health.

V is TRBV7-8 and J is TRBJ2-7, with 8 bases fitting TRBD1. This CDR3 contains 18 residues. J was trimmed by 0 bases and V by 3 bases; bases with no gene match: 13. Germline V lookup: CDR1 SGHVS, CDR2 FQNEAQ. CDR3 coding DNA: TGTGCCAGCAGCTTTGTGCCTGATCCGGGACAGGACTCCTACGAGCAGTACTTC. Its protein is CASSFVPDPGQDSYEQYF.

The gene calls are TRBV4-3 and TRBJ1-1; D gene uncertain. The V end was cut by 0 bases, the J end by 0 bases, with 11 bases between. Germline CDR1 LGHNA, CDR2 YSLEER. The CDR3 sequence is 16 residues long. The CDR3 DNA sequence: TGCGCCAGCAGCCAAGATCGGGCAGGTATGAACACTGAAGCTTTCTTT. It specifies CASSQDRAGMNTEAFF.

The CDR3 is CSARSDSSYEQYF. DNA for the CDR3: TGCAGTGCTCGGTCCGATTCATCCTACGAGCAGTACTTC. The V gene is TRBV20-1, the J gene TRBJ2-7; D gene ambiguous. V was pared by 5 bases and J by 1 base, with 12 bases between. The germline CDR1 and CDR2 sequences are DFQATT and SNEGSKA (reference sequence). The CDR3 totals 13 residues.

The chain joins TRBV25-1 to TRBJ2-5; D might be TRBD2 (6 bases). Trimming pared 1 base from V and 3 bases from J, leaving 15 bases between. Germline CDR1 and CDR2: MGHDK and SYGVNS. The CDR3 contains 16 residues. The CDR3 protein is CASSESGDGGEETQYF. In nucleotides, the CDR3 is TGTGCCAGCAGTGAATCCGGGGATGGAGGGGAAGAGACCCAGTACTTC.

This clonotype was recorded many times. V gene TRBV29-1 combines with J gene TRBJ2-1; tentative D call: TRBD2 (7 bases). V was pared by 3 bases and J by 8 bases, with 17 bases between. The CDR3 is 14 residues long. Germline assignment: CDR1 SQVTM and CDR2 ANQGSEA. The CDR3 nucleotides are TGCAGCGTTGAGTTGAGGGGGGGGTTGGATGAGCAGTTCTTC. This codes for CSVELRGGLDEQFF.

This rearrangement joins TRBV2 to TRBJ2-5, with D possibly being TRBD1 (5 bases). The V end lost 4 bases, the J end lost 5 bases, and 8 bases lay between the germline ends. The CDR3 runs to 12 residues. CDR1 is SNHLY, CDR2 FYNNEI, per germline. DNA of the CDR3: TGTGCCAGCAGTGCTGGGGCGGAGACCCAGTACTTC. It codes for CASSAGAETQYF.

This clonotype has a handful of counts. The rearrangement joins TRBV29-1 to TRBJ1-1; possible D gene TRBD1, 5 bases. There are 13 residues in the CDR3. Trimming took 6 bases from V and 5 from J, leaving 16 bases between them. Germline CDR1 and CDR2: SQVTM and ANQGSEA. The DNA of the CDR3 is TGCAGCGTCTCCGGGAATTGGGGGACTGAAGCTTTCTTT. It specifies CSVSGNWGTEAFF.

V gene TRBV12-3 or TRBV12-4 combines with J gene TRBJ2-7, with 10 nucleotides matching TRBD2. V shed 4 bases, J shed 0 bases, and the junction held 3 bases outside the gene matches. This CDR3 comprises 15 residues. The CDR3 DNA follows: TGTGCCAGCAGTTACCAGCGGGAGGGCTCCTACGAGCAGTACTTC. It encodes CASSYQREGSYEQYF.

This clonotype was observed many times. The genes are TRBV7-2 and TRBJ2-6; TRBD2 might be the D (5 bases). V was cut by 1 base and J by 2 bases, with 9 bases left in between. The CDR3 extends over 16 amino acids. Germline assignment: CDR1 SGHTA and CDR2 FQGNSA. DNA for the CDR3: TGTGCCAGCAGCTTAGGCGGAGGAGCTGGGGCCAACGTCCTGACTTTC. This gives the protein CASSLGGGAGANVLTF.